Here is one TCR beta chain with its context. The antigen it binds to is not known. No base qualities exist here, and no much larger clone lies one base off it. The immunoSEQ Assay, a bias-controlled multiplex PCR, was used to amplify TCRbeta CDR3 regions from genomic DNA. The study's own analysis went as follows. The number of nucleated cells in each sample was estimated from the amplification of reference gene primers within the assay. Sequence reads were collapsed and filtered to measure the absolute abundance of every unique TCRbeta CDR3 rearrangement. For each sample, productive Simpson clonality was calculated as the square root of Simpson's diversity index over productive rearrangements. TCRdb stores this immuneACCESS table with in-frame sequences only. Part of the clones is absent; in the studies checked, under half of the shortfall reflects unresolved V genes, and no reason is known for the rest. Clone size and the V and J calls come from that table; the DNA yielded D and trimming. Recorded for this sample are 300,000 or so clones; 85% to 90% of them occurred a single time. The ten top clones hold approximately 4% of the sample.

The data stem from a study of blood T cell repertoires in COVID-19 (dated by TCRdb to between 2020 and 2021). Broadly, across the study: The collaborator samples originated in the United States, Italy and Spain and spanned the acute and convalescent phases of COVID-19. A freely available public database, intended as a resource for researchers studying the immune response to SARS-CoV-2, is where the repertoires were released. Subjects who had been exposed to COVID-19, were actively infected with it, or had recovered from it provided the deeply sampled blood TCRbeta repertoires that made up the dataset. The prospective study material was composed of cDNA or gDNA derived from T cells, B-cell-depleted T cells, or PBMCs. The samples were drawn from two sources: the first 160 participants of the ongoing ImmuneRACE study, and fewer than 1,500 subjects contributed by 6 global collaborators. Where available, HLA class I and class II types were obtained from metadata supplied by the sample provider rather than from assay-based typing. Nearly every sample came with metadata listing a de-identified subject ID, COVID-19 status, age in years and sex. Here is what the overall study found, with its caveats: How much clinical and demographic metadata was included differed by source and by participant, and the metadata was provided uncurated.

Each collaborating institution followed its own protocols to collect whole blood in K2EDTA tubes. For TCRbeta analysis, collaborators shipped samples in one of three forms: frozen whole blood, isolated PBMCs, or DNA extracted from either of those sample types. The sequence came from a woman between 35 and 50 years old with acute or convalescent COVID-19. Sequenced material: peripheral blood.

At the DNA level, the sequence is TGTGCCAGCAGTGGGTCTGCTCGGAGTCGCAGGTATTTT. This translates into CASSGSARSRRYF. The rearrangement combines TRBV28 with TRBJ2-3, with the D gene call left open. For CDR1 and CDR2, the germline V gene lists MDHEN and SYDVKM. From the cysteine up to the phenylalanine, the CDR3 has a length of 13 residues. Of the read, only the CDR3 DNA is kept; its 39 bases are in frame from base 1. The V end loses 5 bases and the J end loses 14 bases, and a stretch of 20 bases separates them.